These T cell receptor beta chains were read from a single sample in a study of T cells in Graves' hyperthyroidism and ophthalmopathy. From the multiplex PCR reads, TCRdb called clonotypes with MiXCR, one entry per CDR3 protein. This sample has a few hundred thousand distinct CDR3 sequences, with around 15% found just once. The sample consisted of blood. Every receptor here comes from a woman aged 45-59 years with Graves' hyperthyroidism that later progressed to Graves' ophthalmopathy. CDR3s leave out the opening cysteine and the closing phenylalanine or tryptophan. The D gene is left open where the match is weak. Only part of the rows carry a size: once, few, many, or a class if the clone is expanded.

>many|.|TRBV5-5|TRBJ2-2
ASSLRPTPNTGELF
>once|.|TRBV28|TRBJ2-1
ASSQDSVYNEQF
>.|.|TRBV24-1|TRBJ1-2
ATSPGRDDGYT
>many|.|TRBV10-3|TRBJ2-1
AISEYWKDSTNEQF
>.|.|TRBV9|TRBJ2-1
ASSGPSGEQF
>many|.|TRBV28|TRBJ2-1
ASSRQPGLRAYNEQF
>few|.|TRBV3-1|TRBJ2-7
ASGGLSSYEQY
>.|.|TRBV5-4|TRBJ2-5
ASSFGPEETQY
>many|.|TRBV5-6|TRBJ1-1
ASSLEGGAEAF
>many|.|TRBV6-1|TRBJ2-4
ASRTTGDSNIQY
>many|.|TRBV29-1|TRBJ2-1
SVFRTVSYNEQF
>many|.|TRBV24-1|TRBJ2-6
ATRSSGANVLT
>many|.|TRBV28|TRBJ1-1
ASSPQLIGTEAF
>.|.|TRBV30|TRBJ2-6
AWILKQGSGANVLT
>many|.|TRBV28|TRBJ2-7
ASSPTPHRDHEQY
>many|TRBD1|TRBV12-3/TRBV12-4|TRBJ2-7
ASSLGQGSYEQY
>few|.|TRBV19|TRBJ1-2
ASSIAGSGGYT
>many|TRBD1|TRBV12-3/TRBV12-4|TRBJ2-5
ASSRTGLETQY
>.|.|TRBV7-9|TRBJ2-1
ASSLGTDGEQF
>many|.|TRBV12-3/TRBV12-4|TRBJ1-3
ASRFGGQGNTIY
>many|.|TRBV6-1|TRBJ1-1
ASSPPDGPYEAF
>few|TRBD2|TRBV4-1|TRBJ2-2
ASSGRLAGNTGELF
>many|.|TRBV20-1|TRBJ1-1
SVGVPPMNTEAF
>few|.|TRBV19|TRBJ2-5
ASSNQAGQETQY
>.|.|TRBV11-2|TRBJ1-6
ASSLVGSGNNSPLH
>few|.|TRBV9|TRBJ2-1
ASSAQRGGAYNEQF
>many|.|TRBV18|TRBJ2-1
ASSSPGVSSYNEQF
>many|.|TRBV6-1|TRBJ2-7
ASSEVWQADVYEQY
>.|TRBD1|TRBV6-1|TRBJ2-7
ASSEPTWRTGLLYEQY
>few|TRBD2|TRBV4-1|TRBJ2-3
ASSPTGTSSGTDTQY
>many|.|TRBV5-1|TRBJ1-2
ASSFGTLGGYT
>.|.|TRBV14|TRBJ2-3
ASSQGGGLKTDTQY
>few|TRBD2|TRBV9|TRBJ2-1
ASSPRVAGVNEQF
>many|.|TRBV6-1|TRBJ2-1
ATRDTNEQF
>many|.|TRBV18|TRBJ1-4
ASSPNSANDPNEKLF
>.|TRBD2|TRBV4-1|TRBJ2-3
ASSHAGLAGGTDTQY
>many|.|TRBV20-1|TRBJ1-1
SARMEVNTEAF
>many|.|TRBV4-1|TRBJ1-1
ASSQGLLNTEAF
>many|.|TRBV25-1|TRBJ2-7
ASSELGRNYEQY
>many|.|TRBV14|TRBJ1-1
ASSRWNTEAF
>many|.|TRBV30|TRBJ2-1
AWSRFEQF
>many|TRBD2|TRBV7-2|TRBJ2-1
ASSPHGGSGGGNEQF
>few|.|TRBV4-2|TRBJ2-3
ASSQEYSPNDPQY
>few|TRBD2|TRBV20-1|TRBJ2-1
SARGAGGEQF
>few|.|TRBV7-2|TRBJ2-7
ASSPRQTPQQY
>few|TRBD2|TRBV28|TRBJ2-1
ASSSAEGSSGGF
>many|.|TRBV20-1|TRBJ1-1
SAVQGNTEAF
>few|.|TRBV6-1|TRBJ2-6
AAARTAVTGANVLT
>many|.|TRBV20-1|TRBJ1-2
SARDNQGYGYT
>many|TRBD2|TRBV13|TRBJ2-7
ASSLPPTSGAPYEQY
>.|TRBD1|TRBV4-1|TRBJ2-3
ASSRDRVSDTQY
>.|.|TRBV9|TRBJ2-7
ASSVGRGMGYEQY
>few|.|TRBV4-2|TRBJ2-1
ASSQGIGDTNEQF
>many|.|TRBV12-3/TRBV12-4|TRBJ2-7
ASSSFGSRLEQY
>.|.|TRBV15|TRBJ1-1
ATSRGSGDTEAF
>many|TRBD2|TRBV5-1|TRBJ2-1
ASSAGLASNEQF
>.|TRBD2|TRBV20-1|TRBJ2-1
SAREGSGMYEQF
>.|.|TRBV14|TRBJ1-1
ASSEQGIEAF
>few|TRBD2|TRBV19|TRBJ2-7
ASSSGTSGIYEQY